A single sample gave rise to the 15 T cell receptor beta chains below, sequenced in a study of human T cells and chemical hapten exposure. Described time point: patch test 2, 6 weeks after DPC sensitization. The treatment denotes: therapeutic diphenylcyclopropenone sensitization with weekly scalp DPC. TCRdb reprocessed the RACE reads via MiXCR and lists one record per CDR3 protein. The table lists tens of thousands of distinct CDR3 sequences, more than 9% of them singletons. The source material was whole blood, sampled in connection with sensitization to the hapten diphenylcyclopropenone (DPC). The receptor set was obtained from a man aged 18-30 years with alopecia areata. Some clones in this sample may be carry-over from other donors' samples.

This clonotype was counted at least ten times. The J gene is TRBJ2-2, the V gene TRBV5-1; D ambiguous. With 0 bases removed from V and 4 bases from J, the gap between germline ends came to 7 bases. The CDR3 runs 14 residues. Germline V gene data show CDR1 as SGHRS and CDR2 as YFSETQ. The CDR3 region is CASSLAPVTGELFF. The CDR3 DNA reads as TGCGCCAGCAGCTTGGCCCCAGTCACCGGGGAGCTGTTTTTT.

This clonotype turned up a few times. The V gene is TRBV6-2 or TRBV6-3, the J gene TRBJ1-5; D not resolved. The germline V gene has CDR1 MNHEY and CDR2 SVGEGT. V lost 2 bases, J lost 2 bases, and 7 bases lay in between. The CDR3 is 14 amino acids. The CDR3 sequence is CASSYSLGNQPQHF. The CDR3 DNA reads as TGTGCCAGCAGTTACAGCCTTGGCAATCAGCCCCAGCATTTT.

This clonotype has a count of ten or more. The chain carries TRBV7-7 and TRBJ2-5; the match to TRBD1 covers 7 bases. The CDR3 consists of 14 residues. The germline V gene encodes CDR1 SSHAT and CDR2 FNYEAQ (reference sequence). Losses at the gene ends were 4 bases for V and 3 bases for J; bases not matched to a gene: 5. The CDR3, as DNA: TGTGCCAGCAGCTCCGGACAGGTAGAAGAGACCCAGTACTTC. Translated: CASSSGQVEETQYF. Full variable domain (missing parts from reference TRBV7-7 and TRBJ2-5): GAGVSQSPRYKVTKRGQDVTLRCDPISSHATLYWYQQALGQGPEFLTYFNYEAQPDKSGLPSDRFSAERPEGSISTLTIQRTEQRDSAMYRCASSSGQVEETQYFGPGTRLLVL.

Ten or more counts support this clonotype. CDR3 sequence (DNA): TGCGCCAGCAGCTTGGGCTCCGGGACAGGGATCAATCAGCCCCAGCATTTT. Its translation: CASSLGSGTGINQPQHF. The rearrangement joins TRBV5-1 to TRBJ1-5; 9 bases are a match to TRBD1. The V gene's germline CDR1 is SGHRS and CDR2 YFSETQ. This CDR3 spans 17 amino acids. J was trimmed by 3 bases and V by 0 bases; bases with no gene match: 7.

The gene calls are TRBV28 and TRBJ1-2; 7 nucleotides line up with TRBD1. The CDR3 spans 13 residues. Trimming removed 6 bases from V and 7 bases from J; junction bases left unmatched: 8. The germline CDR1 and CDR2 sequences are MDHEN and SYDVKM. CDR3 protein: CASRQGSASGYTF. The CDR3, as DNA: TGTGCCAGCAGACAGGGGTCAGCATCTGGCTACACCTTC.

This clonotype came up many times. The chain has TRBV24-1 and TRBJ2-2, with 8 bases aligning to TRBD1. The germline V gene encodes CDR1 KGHDR and CDR2 SFDVKD. With V trimmed by 9 bases and J by 2 bases, 7 bases remained unmatched. The CDR3 contains 15 residues. Here the CDR3 reads CATGGQGLNTGELFF. CDR3 bases: TGTGCCACCGGAGGACAGGGCCTAAACACCGGGGAGCTGTTTTTT.

This clonotype was counted many times. The chain has TRBV7-2 and TRBJ2-5; TRBD1 agrees at 8 bases. The CDR3 is 15 residues long. J was trimmed by 4 bases and V by 3 bases; bases with no gene match: 7. Germline-derived CDR1 and CDR2 are SGHTA and FQGNSA. The CDR3 protein is CASSFQGATPETQYF. The DNA for the CDR3 is TGTGCCAGCAGCTTTCAGGGGGCAACCCCAGAGACCCAGTACTTC.

This clonotype was seen more than once but under ten times. The chain couples TRBV19 to TRBJ2-2; D tentatively fits TRBD1 or TRBD2 (6 bases each). The V gene lost 4 bases and the J gene lost 2 bases, with 11 bases spanning the gap. The CDR3 runs to 15 residues. Germline loops: CDR1 LNHDA, CDR2 SQIVND (reference sequence). The CDR3 region is CASSKRGANTGELFF. CDR3 bases: TGTGCCAGTAGTAAAAGGGGGGCAAACACCGGGGAGCTGTTTTTT.

This clonotype was counted at least ten times. CDR3 sequence (DNA): TGCAGTCTGGTGGCAGGGAATCAGCCCCAGCATTTT. This codes for CSLVAGNQPQHF. This chain joins TRBV20-1 and TRBJ1-5, with TRBD1 as a possible D gene (5 bases). V was shortened by 8 bases and J by 4 bases, with 12 bases between the two germline ends. The CDR3 is 12 amino acids. Germline V gene sequence: CDR1 DFQATT, CDR2 SNEGSKA (reference sequence).

This clonotype was seen more than once but under ten times. The chain couples TRBV5-1 to TRBJ1-6; D not resolved. V was pared by 0 bases and J by 10 bases, with 14 bases between. This CDR3 is 15 amino acids long. Germline values: CDR1 SGHRS, CDR2 YFSETQ. The CDR3 sequence is CASSLAENGMSPLHF. As DNA, the CDR3 is TGCGCCAGCAGCTTGGCAGAAAACGGGATGTCACCCCTCCACTTT.

This rearrangement joins TRBV6-5 to TRBJ1-4; D is unclear. The germline V gene encodes CDR1 MNHEY and CDR2 SVGAGI. The CDR3 covers 16 residues. V was trimmed by 9 bases and J by 8 bases, leaving 25 bases between them. The CDR3 sequence is CASCRAQLRPGEKLFF. In DNA form, the CDR3 reads TGTGCCAGTTGCCGGGCCCAGCTTCGGCCTGGGGAAAAACTGTTTTTT.

This clonotype was observed many times. The chain recombines TRBV12-3 or TRBV12-4 with TRBJ2-3, with 13 bases aligning to TRBD2. V was pared by 3 bases and J by 0 bases, with 3 bases of the junction left unmatched. This CDR3 has 17 residues. CDR3 amino acids: CASSFRTSGGSTDTQYF. The CDR3 DNA sequence: TGTGCCAGCAGTTTTCGGACTAGCGGGGGTAGCACAGATACGCAGTATTTT.

The rearrangement joins TRBV6-5 to TRBJ2-5; no firm D call. With 2 bases removed from V and 3 bases from J, the gap between germline ends came to 4 bases. In germline, CDR1 is MNHEY, CDR2 SVGAGI. The CDR3 length is 12 residues. The CDR3 region has the DNA TGTGCCAGCAGTTACAGCAAAGAGACCCAGTACTTC. Its protein is CASSYSKETQYF.

This clonotype was counted many times. The chain recombines TRBV19 with TRBJ1-2; D possibly corresponds to TRBD1 (6 bases). Trimming cost V 6 bases and J 5 bases, with 19 bases left between them. The germline V gene has CDR1 LNHDA and CDR2 SQIVND (reference sequence). CDR3 size: 15 residues. The CDR3 DNA is TGTGCCAGTAGCAATAGGGGGACACCCGGGTATGGCTACACCTTC. Amino acids: CASSNRGTPGYGYTF.

This chain links TRBV29-1 with TRBJ2-5; weak D call: TRBD2 (6 bases). Germline loops: CDR1 SQVTM, CDR2 ANQGSEA. Trimming stripped 7 bases from V and 5 bases from J, with 14 bases between. The CDR3 is 12 amino acids. The CDR3 loop is CSAGDSRETQYF. Here the CDR3 DNA reads TGCAGCGCCGGGGACTCGAGGGAGACCCAGTACTTC.